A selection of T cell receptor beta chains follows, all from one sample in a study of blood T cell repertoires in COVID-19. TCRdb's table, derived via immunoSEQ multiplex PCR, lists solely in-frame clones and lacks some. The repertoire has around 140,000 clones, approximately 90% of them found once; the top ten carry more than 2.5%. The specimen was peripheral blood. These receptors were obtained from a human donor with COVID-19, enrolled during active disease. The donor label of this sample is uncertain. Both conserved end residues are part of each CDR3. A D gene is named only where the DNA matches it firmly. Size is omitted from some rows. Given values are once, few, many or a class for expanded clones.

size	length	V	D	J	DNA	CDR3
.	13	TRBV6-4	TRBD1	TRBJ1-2	TGTGCCAGCAGGGAGACAGGGGGCGATGGCTACACCTTC	CASRETGGDGYTF
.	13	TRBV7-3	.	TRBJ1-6	TGTGCCAGCAGCTCGGGTGTGCATTCACCCCTCCACTTT	CASSSGVHSPLHF
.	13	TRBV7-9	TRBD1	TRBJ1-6	TGTGCCAGCAGCTTACAGGGGGCCTCACCCCTCCACTTT	CASSLQGASPLHF
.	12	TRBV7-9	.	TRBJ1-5	TGTGCCAGCAGCTTAGATGGGAGGCCCCAGCATTTT	CASSLDGRPQHF
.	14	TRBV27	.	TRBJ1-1	TGTGCCAGCAGTTTACCCGGACACCACACTGAAGCTTTCTTT	CASSLPGHHTEAFF
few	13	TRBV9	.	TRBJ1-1	TGTGCCAGCAGCGTAGATAGGAACACTGAAGCTTTCTTT	CASSVDRNTEAFF
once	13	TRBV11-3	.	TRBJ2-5	TGTGCCAGCAGCTTGCGACAGCAAGAGACCCAGTACTTC	CASSLRQQETQYF
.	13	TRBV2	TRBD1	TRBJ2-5	TGTGCCAGCAGGGACAGGGGATTGGAGACCCAGTACTTC	CASRDRGLETQYF
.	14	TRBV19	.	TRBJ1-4	TGTGCCAGTAGGCCCACGGGGATTAATGAAAAACTGTTTTTT	CASRPTGINEKLFF
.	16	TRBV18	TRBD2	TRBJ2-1	TGTGCCAGCTCCACCAGCGGGAGGGCCCCCTACAATGAGCAGTTCTTC	CASSTSGRAPYNEQFF
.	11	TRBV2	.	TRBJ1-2	TGTGCCAGCAGTATCCGCTACGGCTACACCTTC	CASSIRYGYTF
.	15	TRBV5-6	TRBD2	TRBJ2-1	TGTGCCAGCAGCTTGTTCCTGACTAGCGGTAATGAGCAGTTCTTC	CASSLFLTSGNEQFF
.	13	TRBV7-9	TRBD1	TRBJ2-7	TGTGCCAGCAGCCCGACAGGGACCTACGAGCAGTACTTC	CASSPTGTYEQYF
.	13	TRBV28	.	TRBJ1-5	TGTGCCAGTCACAGGGAAACCAATCAGCCCCAGCATTTT	CASHRETNQPQHF
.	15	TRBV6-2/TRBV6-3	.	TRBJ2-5	TGTGCCAGCAGTTACTCGGGGGGGCCTGGGGAGACCCAGTACTTC	CASSYSGGPGETQYF
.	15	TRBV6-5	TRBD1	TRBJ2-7	TGTGCCAGCAGTACCAAGACAGGGATAGGGTTCGAGCAGTACTTC	CASSTKTGIGFEQYF
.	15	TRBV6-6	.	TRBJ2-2	TGTGCCAGCAGTTCCGGGACTGAATTTACCGGGGAGCTGTTTTTT	CASSSGTEFTGELFF
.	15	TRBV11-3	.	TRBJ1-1	TGTGCCAGCAGCCTGTCCCCACACCTGAACACTGAAGCTTTCTTT	CASSLSPHLNTEAFF
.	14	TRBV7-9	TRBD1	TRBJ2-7	TGTGCCAGCAGCTTGGGGACAGGGTATAGCGAGCAGTACTTC	CASSLGTGYSEQYF
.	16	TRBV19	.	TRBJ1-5	TGTGCCAGTATCCCCGGGGGTGGGGGATGGAATCAGCCCCAGCATTTT	CASIPGGGGWNQPQHF
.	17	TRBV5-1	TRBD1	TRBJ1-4	TGCGCCAGCAGCCAGAATACCGGGACAGCGGGTAATGAAAAACTGTTTTTT	CASSQNTGTAGNEKLFF
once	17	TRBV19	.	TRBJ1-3	TGTGCCAGTATTTCGATTACCGGGACACCCTCTGGAAACACCATATATTTT	CASISITGTPSGNTIYF
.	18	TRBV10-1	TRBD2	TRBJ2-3	TGCGCCAGCAGTGAGTGGACTAGCGGGGGGCCTAGCACAGATACGCAGTATTTT	CASSEWTSGGPSTDTQYF
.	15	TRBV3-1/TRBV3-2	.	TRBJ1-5	TGTGCCAGCAGCCAAGCCGGGGGAAGCAATCAGCCCCAGCATTTT	CASSQAGGSNQPQHF
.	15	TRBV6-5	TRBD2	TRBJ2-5	TGTGCCAGCAGTTACTCGATAACGGGGGGAGAGACCCAGTACTTC	CASSYSITGGETQYF
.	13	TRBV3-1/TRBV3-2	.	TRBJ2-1	TGTGCCAGCAGCCAAGCAAGAGACAATGAGCAGTTCTTC	CASSQARDNEQFF
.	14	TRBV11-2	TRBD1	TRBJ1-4	TGTGCCAGCAGCCCCGGACAGGGGAATGAAAAACTGTTTTTT	CASSPGQGNEKLFF
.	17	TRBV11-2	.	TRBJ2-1	TGTGCCAGCAGCTTAGTTCCGGGGGGCGCGTTAAACAATGAGCAGTTCTTC	CASSLVPGGALNNEQFF
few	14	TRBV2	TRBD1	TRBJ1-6	TGTGCCAGCGGCCGGGACAGGGACAATTCACCCCTCCACTTT	CASGRDRDNSPLHF
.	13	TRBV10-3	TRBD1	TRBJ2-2	TGTGCCACAGGACAGGGGGAAGACGGGGAGCTGTTTTTT	CATGQGEDGELFF
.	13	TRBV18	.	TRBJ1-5	TGTGCCAGCTCACCCGGAGGGGATCAGCCCCAGCATTTT	CASSPGGDQPQHF
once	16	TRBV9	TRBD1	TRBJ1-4	TGTGCCAGCAGCGTAGCTCAGGGGGCAATGGGTGAAAAACTGTTTTTT	CASSVAQGAMGEKLFF
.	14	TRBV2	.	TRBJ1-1	TGTGCCAGTTCTCGACGGGGGTTCTCTTCAGAAGCTTTCTTT	CASSRRGFSSEAFF
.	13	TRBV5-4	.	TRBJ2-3	TGTGCCAGCAGCTTGTACGGGTCAGATACGCAGTATTTT	CASSLYGSDTQYF
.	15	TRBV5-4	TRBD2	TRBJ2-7	TGTGCCAGCAGCCCGGGGACTAGCGGCACCTACGAGCAGTACTTC	CASSPGTSGTYEQYF
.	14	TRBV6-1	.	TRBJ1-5	TGTGCCAGCAGTGAGGGGCAGGGATTACGGCCCCAGCATTTT	CASSEGQGLRPQHF
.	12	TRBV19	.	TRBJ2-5	TGTGCCAGTAGTGCAAGCGAGGAGACCCAGTACTTC	CASSASEETQYF
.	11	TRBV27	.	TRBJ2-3	TGTGCCAGCAGTTTTCGAGGTACGCAGTATTTT	CASSFRGTQYF
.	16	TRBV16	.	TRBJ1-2	TGTGCCAGCAGCCCACTAGTCGGAGGCATTAACTATGGCTACACCTTC	CASSPLVGGINYGYTF
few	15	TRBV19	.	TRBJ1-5	TGTGCCAGTAGTGTTAGTTTATTCGGCAATCAGCCCCAGCATTTT	CASSVSLFGNQPQHF
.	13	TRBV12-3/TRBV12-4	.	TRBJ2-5	TGTGCCAGCAGTGCGACAGGTTACGAGACCCAGTACTTC	CASSATGYETQYF
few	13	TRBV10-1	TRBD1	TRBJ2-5	TGCGCCAGCAGTGTGACAGGGGGAGAGACCCAGTACTTC	CASSVTGGETQYF
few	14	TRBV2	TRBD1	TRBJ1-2	TGTGCCAGCAGTGGGACAGGGGGGTCTGCTGGCTACACCTTC	CASSGTGGSAGYTF
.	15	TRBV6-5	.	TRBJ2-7	TGTGCCAGCAGAGGGACACCCGACAGGTCCTACGAGCAGTACTTC	CASRGTPDRSYEQYF
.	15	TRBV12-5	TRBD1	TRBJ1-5	TGTGCTAGTGGTTTGGGGGACAGGGTGGGTCAGCCCCAGCATTTT	CASGLGDRVGQPQHF
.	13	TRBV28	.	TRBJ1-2	TGTGCCAGCAGTTTCGGTCAGGGGAATGGCTACACCTTC	CASSFGQGNGYTF
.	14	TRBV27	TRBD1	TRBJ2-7	TGTGCCAGCAGGCCGGGACAGGGGCCCTACGAGCAGTACTTC	CASRPGQGPYEQYF
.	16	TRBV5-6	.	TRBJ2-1	TGTGCCAGCACCTTAGCAACGGGGGATTATTTTGATGAGCAGTTCTTC	CASTLATGDYFDEQFF
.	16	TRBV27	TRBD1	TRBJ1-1	TGTGCCAGCAGTGCCGGGACAGGGGCCAGAGGATCTGAAGCTTTCTTT	CASSAGTGARGSEAFF
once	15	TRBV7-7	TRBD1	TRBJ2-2	TGTGCTAGCAGCCAGGACAGGGGGAACACCGGGGAGCTGTTTTTT	CASSQDRGNTGELFF
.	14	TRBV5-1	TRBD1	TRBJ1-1	TGCGCCAGCAGCTTACAGGGGGCTATCACTGAAGCTTTCTTT	CASSLQGAITEAFF